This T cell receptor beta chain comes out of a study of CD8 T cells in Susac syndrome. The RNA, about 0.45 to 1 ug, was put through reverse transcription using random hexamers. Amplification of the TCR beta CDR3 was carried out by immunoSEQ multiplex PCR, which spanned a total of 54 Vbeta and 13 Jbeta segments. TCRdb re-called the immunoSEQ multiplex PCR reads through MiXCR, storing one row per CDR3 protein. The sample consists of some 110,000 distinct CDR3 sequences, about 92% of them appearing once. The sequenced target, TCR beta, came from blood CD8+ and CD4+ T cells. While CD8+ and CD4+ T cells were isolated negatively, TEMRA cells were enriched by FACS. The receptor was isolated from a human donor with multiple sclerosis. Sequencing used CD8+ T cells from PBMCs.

CDR3 loop: CASSADGPGPYEQYV. The CDR3 nucleotides are TGTGCCAGCAGTGCCGACGGCCCAGGCCCCTACGAGCAGTACGTC. The gene calls are TRBV2 and TRBJ2-7; D unresolved. In germline, CDR1 is SNHLY, CDR2 FYNNEI. V was pared by 4 bases and J by 2 bases, with 15 bases between. The CDR3 length is 15 residues.